This T cell receptor beta chain was observed in a study of blood T cell repertoires in COVID-19. Original data processing: Reference gene primer amplification gave nucleated cell count estimates. Profiling relied on immunoSEQ multiplex PCR, and the TCRdb table lists in-frame clones only, not all of them. V, J and clone size derive from that table, while D and trimming were established from the DNA sequence. The sample lists under 300,000 clones, 80% to 90% occurring once. CDR1 and CDR2 from the germline V gene are SNHLY and FYNNEI. This CDR3 spans 16 amino acids. The J segment lost 4 bases and the V segment lost 0 bases, leaving 6 bases of the junction unmatched.

Material for sequencing was peripheral blood. The TCR originated in a woman aged 70 to 79 with acute or convalescent COVID-19. The chain joins TRBV2 to TRBJ2-5, with 9 bases identical to TRBD2. The DNA for the CDR3 is TGTGCCAGCAGTGAAGCCTCGCGGGGGGGCGGAGAGACCCAGTACTTC. This gives the protein CASSEASRGGGETQYF.